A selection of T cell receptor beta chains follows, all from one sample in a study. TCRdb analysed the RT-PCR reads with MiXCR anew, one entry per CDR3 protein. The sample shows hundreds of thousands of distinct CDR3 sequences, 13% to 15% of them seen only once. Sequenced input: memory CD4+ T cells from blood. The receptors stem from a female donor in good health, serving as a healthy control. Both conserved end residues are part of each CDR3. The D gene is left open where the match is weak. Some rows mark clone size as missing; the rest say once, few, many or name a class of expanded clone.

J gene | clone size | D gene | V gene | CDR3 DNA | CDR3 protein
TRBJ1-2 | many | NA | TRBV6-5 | TGTGCCAGCACCCACGGAGACTATGGCTACACCTTC | CASTHGDYGYTF
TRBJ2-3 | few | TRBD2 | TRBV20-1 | TGCAGTGCTAGAGATCCTGCGGGGGGAGCCACAGATACGCAGTATTTT | CSARDPAGGATDTQYF
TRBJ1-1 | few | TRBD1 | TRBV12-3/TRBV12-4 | TGTGCCAGCAGTTTCCGGACAGGATTTAACACTGAAGCTTTCTTT | CASSFRTGFNTEAFF
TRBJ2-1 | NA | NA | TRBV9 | TGTGCCAGCAGCCCTCTGGGGAAGTACAATGAGCAGTTCTTC | CASSPLGKYNEQFF
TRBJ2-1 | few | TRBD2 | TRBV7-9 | TGTGCCAGCAGGGATGGGACTAGCGGGAGGGATGAGCAGTTCTTC | CASRDGTSGRDEQFF
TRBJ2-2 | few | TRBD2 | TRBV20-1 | TGCAGTGCTAGTAGGGCTGGGCTAGCGGCGAACACCGGGGAGCTGTTTTTT | CSASRAGLAANTGELFF
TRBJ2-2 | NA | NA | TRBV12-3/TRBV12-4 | TGTGCCAGCAGTTTACATAGCGGTAACACCGGGGAGCTGTTTTTT | CASSLHSGNTGELFF
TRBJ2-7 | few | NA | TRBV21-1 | TGTGCCAGCAGCAAACACGGCGGGAGGGCCTACGAGCAGTACTTC | CASSKHGGRAYEQYF
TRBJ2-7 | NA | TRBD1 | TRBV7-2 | TGTGCCAGCAGCTTAATCCGACAGGGACACTACGAGCAGTACTTC | CASSLIRQGHYEQYF
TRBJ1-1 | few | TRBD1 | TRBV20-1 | TGCAGTGCTAGAGATATCATAAGGCAGGGGGTGCATGACACTGAAGCTTTCTTT | CSARDIIRQGVHDTEAFF
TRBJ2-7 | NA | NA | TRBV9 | TGTGCCAGCAGCCCCGGTGGGGGAGGTCTCTACGAGCAGTACTTC | CASSPGGGGLYEQYF
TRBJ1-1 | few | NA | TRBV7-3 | TGTGCCAGCAGCAACTACAGGAACACTGAAGCTTTCTTT | CASSNYRNTEAFF
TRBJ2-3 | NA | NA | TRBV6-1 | TGTGCCAGCAGTGTCGGGGGCAGGACAGATACGCAGTATTTT | CASSVGGRTDTQYF
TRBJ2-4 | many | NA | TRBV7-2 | TGTGCCAGCGCTAGGACCAAAAACATTCAGTACTTC | CASARTKNIQYF
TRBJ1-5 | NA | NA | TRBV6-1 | TGTGCCAGCAGGGAACTCGGACAGAATAGCAATCAGCCCCAGCATTTT | CASRELGQNSNQPQHF
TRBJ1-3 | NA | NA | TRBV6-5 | TGTGCCAGCAGGCGCGTTTCCTCTGGAAACACCATATATTTT | CASRRVSSGNTIYF
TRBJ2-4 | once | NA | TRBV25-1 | TGTGCCAGCAGACCCGGCGCGGGGTTCGAAAACATTCAGTACTTC | CASRPGAGFENIQYF
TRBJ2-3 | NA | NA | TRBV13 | TGTGCCAGCAGCCCGGGTCGGGCTAGCACAGATACGCAGTATTTT | CASSPGRASTDTQYF
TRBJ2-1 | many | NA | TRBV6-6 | TGTGCCAGCAAAAGAGCCGGGGAGCAGTTCTTC | CASKRAGEQFF
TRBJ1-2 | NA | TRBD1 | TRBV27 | TGTGCCAGCAGTATTACCAGGGGGAACTATGGCTACACCTTC | CASSITRGNYGYTF
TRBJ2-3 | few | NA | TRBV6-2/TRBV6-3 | TGTGCCAGCAGCCTTAGATCAGATACGCAGTATTTT | CASSLRSDTQYF
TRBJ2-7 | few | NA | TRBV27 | TGTGCCAGCAGTTTAGGCTCGGGCAGGGCGACCTACGAGCAGTACTTC | CASSLGSGRATYEQYF
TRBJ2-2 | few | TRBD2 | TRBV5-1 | TGCGCCAGCAGCCTGACTAGCGGGGGGGCCGCCGGGGAGCTGTTTTTT | CASSLTSGGAAGELFF
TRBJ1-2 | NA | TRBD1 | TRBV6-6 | TGTGCCAGCACTCAGACCTCGGGACAGGGCTATGGCTACACCTTC | CASTQTSGQGYGYTF
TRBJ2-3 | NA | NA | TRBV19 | TGTGCCACGGGAAGGGATACGCAGTATTTT | CATGRDTQYF
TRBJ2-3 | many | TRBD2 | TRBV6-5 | TGTGCCAGCAGAGTTACGCCCGGGACTAGCGCCCGAGATACGCAGTATTTT | CASRVTPGTSARDTQYF
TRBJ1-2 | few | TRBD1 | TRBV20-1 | TGCAGTGCTAGGCGGGACAGGGATGACTATGGCTACACCTTC | CSARRDRDDYGYTF
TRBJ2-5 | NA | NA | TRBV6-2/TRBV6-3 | TGTGCCCTGGGGGCCACCTCGGGGGAGACCCAGTACTTC | CALGATSGETQYF
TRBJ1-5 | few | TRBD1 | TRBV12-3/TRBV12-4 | TGTGCCAGCAGTTTCGGCGACAGGGGAAGCAATCAGCCCCAGCATTTT | CASSFGDRGSNQPQHF
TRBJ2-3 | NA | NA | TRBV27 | TGTGCCAGCAGTTTATATGACACTAGCACAGATACGCAGTATTTT | CASSLYDTSTDTQYF